The sequence of this T cell receptor beta chain was determined in a study of technical replicates of blood from four donors. The table came from immunoSEQ multiplex PCR; TCRdb's copy has only in-frame clones and leaves some out. Of approximately 59,000 clones in the sample, over 90% were seen once. Sequences were obtained from PBMCs. This clonotype was obtained from a human donor in good health. Some clones in this sample may be carry-over from other donors' samples.

This CDR3 is CASSLGRNTEAFF. In DNA, the CDR3 is TGTGCCAGCAGTTTAGGGCGGAACACTGAAGCTTTCTTT. This chain links TRBV27 with TRBJ1-1; D gene unclear. The germline CDR1 and CDR2 sequences are MNHEY and SMNVEV (reference sequence). The V end lost 2 bases, the J end lost 1 base, and 5 bases lay between the germline ends. The CDR3 is made up of 13 amino acids.